The 14 T cell receptor beta chains given below trace back to one sample, sequenced in a study of identical twins. Each CDR3 protein gets one entry after TCRdb re-called the 5' RACE reads with MiXCR. In the table there are approximately 230,000 distinct CDR3 sequences, over 12% of which are singletons. Sample: memory (CD45RO+) T cells sorted from blood. The receptors come from a woman aged 18-29 years in good health.

In this sample, this clonotype turned up a few times. V and J are TRBV24-1 and TRBJ2-1; 14 bases align to TRBD2. The germline CDR1 and CDR2 sequences are KGHDR and SFDVKD. The CDR3 is 16 residues long. The J segment lost 8 bases and the V segment lost 4 bases, leaving 6 bases of the junction unmatched. Written as DNA, the CDR3 is TGTGCCACCAGTGACTCCGGGACTAGCGGGGGTGATGAGCAGTTCTTC. Protein sequence: CATSDSGTSGGDEQFF.

This clonotype was counted many times. V is TRBV20-1 and J is TRBJ2-5, with D tentatively TRBD1 or TRBD2 (5 bases each). The CDR3 totals 13 residues. Trimming pared 5 bases from V and 1 base from J, leaving 11 bases between. Germline lookup yields CDR1 DFQATT and CDR2 SNEGSKA (reference sequence). The CDR3: CSAQKGTQETQYF. CDR3 DNA: TGCAGTGCTCAAAAGGGGACCCAAGAGACCCAGTACTTC.

This chain links TRBV12-5 with TRBJ1-2, with a possible D match to TRBD1 (6 bases). CDR3 length: 16 residues. CDR1 is LGHNT, CDR2 FRNRAP, per germline. V was pared by 6 bases and J by 2 bases, with 19 bases between. CDR3 DNA: TGTGCTAGTGGCCCCTCCGGGACACTAAACAACTATGGCTACACCTTC. It translates to CASGPSGTLNNYGYTF.

The chain couples TRBV20-1 to TRBJ2-5, with D unresolved. Germline-derived CDR1 and CDR2 are DFQATT and SNEGSKA (reference sequence). This CDR3 comprises 12 residues. Trimming stripped 0 bases from V and 5 bases from J, with 7 bases between. In DNA form, the CDR3 reads TGCAGTGCTAGAGATATGAGGGAGACCCAGTACTTC. Translating gives CSARDMRETQYF.

This clonotype has a handful of counts. The chain carries TRBV19 and TRBJ2-3; D gene ambiguous. This CDR3 region has 12 residues. CDR1 is LNHDA, CDR2 SQIVND, per germline (reference sequence). V dropped 5 bases and J dropped 6 bases, with 9 bases sitting between them. The CDR3 sequence is CASSLGEDTQYF. The CDR3 region has the DNA TGTGCCAGTAGTCTTGGAGAGGATACGCAGTATTTT. Combining the CDR3 with reference TRBV19 and TRBJ2-3 gives the whole variable domain DGGITQSPKYLFRKEGQNVTLSCEQNLNHDAMYWYRQDPGQGLRLIYYSQIVNDFQKGDIAEGYSVSREKKESFPLTVTSAQKNPTAFYLCASSLGEDTQYFGPGTRLTVL.

This clonotype came up a few times. The rearrangement joins TRBV20-1 to TRBJ2-1; TRBD2 aligns across 10 bases. CDR3 size: 15 residues. CDR1 and CDR2 (germline): DFQATT, SNEGSKA (reference sequence). The junction had 3 bases not matched to a gene; V was cut back by 1 base and J by 3 bases. CDR3 loop: CSARVGTSDYNEQFF. The CDR3 DNA is TGCAGTGCTAGAGTTGGGACTAGCGACTACAATGAGCAGTTCTTC.

The rearrangement uses TRBV10-3 and TRBJ1-5; the D is unclear. CDR3 length equals 13 residues. CDR1 is ENHRY and CDR2 is SYGVKD in the germline V gene. V was shortened by 6 bases and J by 4 bases, with 10 bases between the two germline ends. CDR3 in amino acids: CAIRRAENQPQHF. DNA for the CDR3: TGTGCCATCAGGCGGGCCGAAAATCAGCCCCAGCATTTT.

This clonotype has only a few counts. The V and J genes are TRBV4-2 and TRBJ2-7; D is perhaps TRBD2 (6 bases). The CDR3 spans 14 residues. Germline CDR1 is LGHNA and CDR2 is YNFKEQ. V lost 1 base to trimming and J lost 4 bases, with 11 bases between them. CDR3 nucleotide sequence: TGTGCCAGCAGCCAAGTCGGGAGAGGGTACGAGCAGTACTTC. The encoded protein is CASSQVGRGYEQYF.

The gene calls are TRBV3-1 and TRBJ2-3; no clear D. Germline CDR1 LGHDT, CDR2 YNNKEL (reference sequence). The V end was cut by 1 base, the J end by 2 bases, with 7 bases between. The CDR3 spans 14 residues. The CDR3 DNA reads TGTGCCAGCAGCCAAGCGAAATTCACAGATACGCAGTATTTT. This sequence encodes CASSQAKFTDTQYF.

The chain employs TRBV12-3 or TRBV12-4 and TRBJ1-2; D is unclear. The V end lost 2 bases, the J end lost 6 bases, and 7 bases lay between the germline ends. This CDR3 spans 12 amino acids. The CDR3 DNA reads TGTGCCAGCAGTTTAAGGGCTCATGGCTACACCTTC. Translation gives CASSLRAHGYTF.

The chain joins TRBV7-6 to TRBJ2-3, with 7 bases aligning to TRBD2. CDR3 length: 16 amino acids. V gave up 5 bases and J gave up 0 bases; unmatched junction bases: 8. The germline CDR1 and CDR2 sequences are SGHVS and FNYEAQ. This chain's CDR3 is CASSILGGGSTDTQYF. For the CDR3, the DNA is TGTGCCAGCAGCATTTTGGGGGGAGGGAGCACAGATACGCAGTATTTT.

This clonotype was recorded a few times. The chain is built from TRBV27 and TRBJ2-1; 8 bases agree with TRBD1. V dropped 3 bases and J dropped 5; count of bases not matched to a gene: 6. Germline V gives CDR1 MNHEY, CDR2 SMNVEV (reference sequence). CDR3 length: 15 amino acids. CDR3 region: CASSFSDRADNEQFF. CDR3 coding DNA: TGTGCCAGCAGTTTTTCGGACAGGGCGGACAATGAGCAGTTCTTC.

The J gene is TRBJ2-5, the V gene TRBV29-1; D is possibly TRBD1 or TRBD2 (5 bases each). This CDR3 has 13 amino acids. Trimming cost V 5 bases and J 1 base, with 11 bases left between them. CDR1 and CDR2 (germline): SQVTM, ANQGSEA. CDR3: CSVHRGLQETQYF. As DNA, the CDR3 is TGCAGCGTTCACCGGGGCCTCCAAGAGACCCAGTACTTC.

In this sample, this clonotype turned up many times. The rearrangement uses TRBV9 and TRBJ1-1; no definite D call. V lost 6 bases and J 7 bases, leaving 16 bases between the germline ends. The CDR3 consists of 13 residues. The germline V gene has CDR1 SGDLS and CDR2 YYNGEE. The DNA of the CDR3 is TGTGCCAGCAAATCGAGATCGGGTGGTGAAGCTTTCTTT. This gives the protein CASKSRSGGEAFF.